This TCR beta chain was captured in a study of T-cell memory formation after mild COVID-19. The overall study: The TCR clusters were mostly specific to one donor.

This clonotype was detected a few times. MiXCR was run by TCRdb on the 5' RACE reads, yielding one entry per CDR3 protein. The sample holds some 40,000 distinct CDR3 sequences; about 7.1% are singletons and the top ten take approximately 1.3%. This CDR3 is 17 amino acids long. CDR1 is SGDLS and CDR2 is YYNGEE in the germline V gene. Trimming removed 4 bases from V and 0 bases from J, with 17 bases in between. The source of this sequence is a man younger than 30 who had mild COVID-19 (a few samples of this study predate the infection). Cell type and time point are not known. The V and J genes are TRBV9 and TRBJ2-1, with D perhaps TRBD2 (6 bases). Source material: PBMCs or a T cell subset sorted from them (not recorded which). CDR3 nucleotides: TGTGCCAGCAGCCCGGGGGTTCTAGTAAACTCCTACAATGAGCAGTTCTTC. It codes for CASSPGVLVNSYNEQFF.